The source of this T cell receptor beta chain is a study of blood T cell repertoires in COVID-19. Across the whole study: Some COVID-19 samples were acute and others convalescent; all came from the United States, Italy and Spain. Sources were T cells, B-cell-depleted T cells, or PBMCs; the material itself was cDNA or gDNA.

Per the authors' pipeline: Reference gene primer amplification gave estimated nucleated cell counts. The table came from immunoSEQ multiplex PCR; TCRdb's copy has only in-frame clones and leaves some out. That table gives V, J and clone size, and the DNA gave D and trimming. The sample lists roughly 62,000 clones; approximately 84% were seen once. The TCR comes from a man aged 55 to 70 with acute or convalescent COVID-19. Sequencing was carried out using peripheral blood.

The CDR3, as DNA: TGTGCCAGCAGAAGTCAGTTCGGGGAGCTGTTTTTT. This translates into CASRSQFGELFF. The rearrangement links TRBV27 to TRBJ2-2; D is ambiguous. The V gene lost 6 bases and the J gene lost 7 bases, with 9 bases spanning the gap. Germline CDR1 is MNHEY and CDR2 is SMNVEV (reference sequence). The length of the CDR3 is 12 residues.